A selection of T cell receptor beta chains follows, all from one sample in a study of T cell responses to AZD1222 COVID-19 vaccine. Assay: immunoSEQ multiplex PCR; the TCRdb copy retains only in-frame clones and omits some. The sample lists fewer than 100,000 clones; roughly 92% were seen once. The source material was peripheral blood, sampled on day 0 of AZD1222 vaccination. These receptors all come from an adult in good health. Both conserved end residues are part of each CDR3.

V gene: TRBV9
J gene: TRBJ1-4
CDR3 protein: CASSVDQGHNEKLFF

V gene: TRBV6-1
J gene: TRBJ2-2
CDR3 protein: CASSDLGLGATGELFF

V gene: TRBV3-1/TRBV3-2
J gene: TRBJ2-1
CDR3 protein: CASSQVREDPYNEQFF

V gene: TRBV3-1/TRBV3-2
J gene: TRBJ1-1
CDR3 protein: CASSQQPLSTEAFF

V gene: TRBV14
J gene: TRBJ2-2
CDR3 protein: CASSQGNRPNTGELFF

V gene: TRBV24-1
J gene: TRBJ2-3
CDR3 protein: CATSARTVTDTQYF

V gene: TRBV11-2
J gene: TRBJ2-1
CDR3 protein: CASSLLLGTNEQFF

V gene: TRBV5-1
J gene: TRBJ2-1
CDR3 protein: CASSGEGQGVYNEQFF

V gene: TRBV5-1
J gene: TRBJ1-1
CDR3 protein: CASRLGHPNTEAFF

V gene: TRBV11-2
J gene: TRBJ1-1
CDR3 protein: CASGNSEAFF

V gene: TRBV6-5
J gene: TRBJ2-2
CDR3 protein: CASSSTSGHTGELFF

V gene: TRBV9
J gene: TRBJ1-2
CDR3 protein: CASSVAGTQSYGYTF

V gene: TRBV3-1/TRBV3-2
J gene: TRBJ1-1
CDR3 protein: CASSQGQGGIGEAFF

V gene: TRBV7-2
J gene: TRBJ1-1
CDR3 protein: CASIPLGPNTEAFF

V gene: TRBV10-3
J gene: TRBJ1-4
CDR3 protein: CAISGDRGNEKLFF

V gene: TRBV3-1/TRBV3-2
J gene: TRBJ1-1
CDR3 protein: CASSQEALGGEAFF

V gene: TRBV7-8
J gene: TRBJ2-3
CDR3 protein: CASSFIERPDTQYF

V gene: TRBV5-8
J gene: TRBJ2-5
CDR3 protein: CASSLPLGVAETQYF

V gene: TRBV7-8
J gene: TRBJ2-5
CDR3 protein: CASSLLAEQETQYF

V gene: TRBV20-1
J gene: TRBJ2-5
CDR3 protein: CSARVRETQYF

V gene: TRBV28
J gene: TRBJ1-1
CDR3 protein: CASSLSGAPWGTEAFF

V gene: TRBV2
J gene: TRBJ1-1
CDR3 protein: CASTRLGPEAFF

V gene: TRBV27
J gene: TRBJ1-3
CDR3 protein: CASSLFSGNTIYF